This TCR beta chain derives from a study of cytomegalovirus exposure and HLA in healthy donors. For the study at large: Clustering assigned 81% of the approximately 400 genotyped donors to the Caucasian-associated ancestry cluster.

The CDR3 length is 20 residues. V was pared by 3 bases and J by 1 base, with 22 bases between. The germline V gene encodes CDR1 LNHDA and CDR2 SQIVND (reference sequence). The PCR was carried out with 60 Vbeta primers and 13 Jbeta primers. Assay: immunoSEQ multiplex PCR; the TCRdb copy retains only in-frame clones and omits some. This table has approximately 200,000 clones, about 74% appearing once. This clonotype originated in a man in his forties in good health and CMV-seronegative. The chain combines TRBV19 with TRBJ2-6; TRBD2 might be the D (5 bases). The sequenced material came from PBMCs. In DNA form, the CDR3 reads TGTGCCAGTAGTATCCTGACATTCTCCGGGGTAGTATCTGGGGCCAACGTCCTGACTTTC. Amino acids: CASSILTFSGVVSGANVLTF. Full variable domain (missing parts from reference TRBV19 and TRBJ2-6): DGGITQSPKYLFRKEGQNVTLSCEQNLNHDAMYWYRQDPGQGLRLIYYSQIVNDFQKGDIAEGYSVSREKKESFPLTVTSAQKNPTAFYLCASSILTFSGVVSGANVLTFGAGSRLTVL.